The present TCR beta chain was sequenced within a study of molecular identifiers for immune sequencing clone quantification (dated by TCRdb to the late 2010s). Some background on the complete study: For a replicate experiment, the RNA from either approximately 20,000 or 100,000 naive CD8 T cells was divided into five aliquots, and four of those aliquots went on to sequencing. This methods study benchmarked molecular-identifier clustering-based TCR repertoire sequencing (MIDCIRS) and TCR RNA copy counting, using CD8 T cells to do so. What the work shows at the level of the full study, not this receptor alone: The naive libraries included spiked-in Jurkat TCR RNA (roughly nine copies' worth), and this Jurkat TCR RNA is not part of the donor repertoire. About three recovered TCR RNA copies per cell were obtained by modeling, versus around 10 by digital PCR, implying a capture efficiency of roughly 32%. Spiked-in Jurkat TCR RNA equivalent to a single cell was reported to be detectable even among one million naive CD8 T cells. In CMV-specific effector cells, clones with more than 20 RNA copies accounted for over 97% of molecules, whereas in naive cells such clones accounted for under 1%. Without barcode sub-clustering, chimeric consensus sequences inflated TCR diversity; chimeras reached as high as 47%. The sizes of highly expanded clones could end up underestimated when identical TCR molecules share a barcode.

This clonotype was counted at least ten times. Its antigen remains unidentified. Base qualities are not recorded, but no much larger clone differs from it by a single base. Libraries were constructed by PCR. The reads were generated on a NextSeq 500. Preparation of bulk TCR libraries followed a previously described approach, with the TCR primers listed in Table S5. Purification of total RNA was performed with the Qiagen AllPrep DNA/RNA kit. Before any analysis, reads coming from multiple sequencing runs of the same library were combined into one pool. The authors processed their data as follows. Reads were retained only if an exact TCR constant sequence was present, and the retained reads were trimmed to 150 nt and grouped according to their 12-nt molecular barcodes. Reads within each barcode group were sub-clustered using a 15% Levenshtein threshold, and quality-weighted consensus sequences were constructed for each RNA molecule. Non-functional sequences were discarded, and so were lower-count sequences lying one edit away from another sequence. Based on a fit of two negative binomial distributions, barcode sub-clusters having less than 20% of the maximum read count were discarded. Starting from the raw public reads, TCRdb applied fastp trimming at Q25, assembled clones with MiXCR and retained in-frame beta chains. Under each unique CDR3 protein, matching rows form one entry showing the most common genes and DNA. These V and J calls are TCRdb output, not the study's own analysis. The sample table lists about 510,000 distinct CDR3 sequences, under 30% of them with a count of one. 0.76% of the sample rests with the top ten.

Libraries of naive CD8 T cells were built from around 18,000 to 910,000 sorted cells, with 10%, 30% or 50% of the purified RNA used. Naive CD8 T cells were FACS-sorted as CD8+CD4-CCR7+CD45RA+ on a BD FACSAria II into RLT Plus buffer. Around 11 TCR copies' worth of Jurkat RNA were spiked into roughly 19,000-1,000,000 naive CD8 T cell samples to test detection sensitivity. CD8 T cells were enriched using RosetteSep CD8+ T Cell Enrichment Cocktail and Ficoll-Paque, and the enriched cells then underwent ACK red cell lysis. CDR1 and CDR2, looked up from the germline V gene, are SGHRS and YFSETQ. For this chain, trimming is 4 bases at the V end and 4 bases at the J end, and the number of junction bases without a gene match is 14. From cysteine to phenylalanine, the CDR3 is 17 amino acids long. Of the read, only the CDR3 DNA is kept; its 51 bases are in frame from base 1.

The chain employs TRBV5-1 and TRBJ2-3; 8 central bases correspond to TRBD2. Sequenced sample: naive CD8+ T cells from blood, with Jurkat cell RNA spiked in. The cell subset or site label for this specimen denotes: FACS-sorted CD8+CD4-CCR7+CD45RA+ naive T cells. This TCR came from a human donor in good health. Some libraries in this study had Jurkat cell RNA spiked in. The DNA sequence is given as TGCGCCAGCAGCGGAATTTCCGGGACTAGTTTCCCAGATACGCAGTATTTT. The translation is CASSGISGTSFPDTQYF.